In this sample, the clone carrying this T cell receptor beta chain turned up once. Its antigen is unidentified. This sample stems from a study of T cells in localized non-small cell lung cancer. The study, taken as a whole, reports: Increased T cell density in blood showed an association with longer overall survival.

Only in-frame clones appear in the TCRdb table, and some are missing; sequencing was by immunoSEQ multiplex PCR. Of around 36,000 clones detected, roughly 79% appear once; the ten largest clones hold roughly 7.3%. V was pared by 0 bases and J by 3 bases, with 7 bases between. CDR3 length: 14 residues. Germline values: CDR1 SGHKS, CDR2 YYEKEE (reference sequence). The chain uses TRBV5-5 and TRBJ1-5; D is possibly TRBD1 (5 bases). The source is a male donor at least 60 years old with stage II lung adenocarcinoma. The sequenced sample was peripheral blood mononuclear cells, obtained before any cancer treatment. The chain's CDR3 is CASSLDRPNQPQHF. The CDR3 coding sequence is TGTGCCAGCAGCTTGGACAGGCCCAATCAGCCCCAGCATTTT.